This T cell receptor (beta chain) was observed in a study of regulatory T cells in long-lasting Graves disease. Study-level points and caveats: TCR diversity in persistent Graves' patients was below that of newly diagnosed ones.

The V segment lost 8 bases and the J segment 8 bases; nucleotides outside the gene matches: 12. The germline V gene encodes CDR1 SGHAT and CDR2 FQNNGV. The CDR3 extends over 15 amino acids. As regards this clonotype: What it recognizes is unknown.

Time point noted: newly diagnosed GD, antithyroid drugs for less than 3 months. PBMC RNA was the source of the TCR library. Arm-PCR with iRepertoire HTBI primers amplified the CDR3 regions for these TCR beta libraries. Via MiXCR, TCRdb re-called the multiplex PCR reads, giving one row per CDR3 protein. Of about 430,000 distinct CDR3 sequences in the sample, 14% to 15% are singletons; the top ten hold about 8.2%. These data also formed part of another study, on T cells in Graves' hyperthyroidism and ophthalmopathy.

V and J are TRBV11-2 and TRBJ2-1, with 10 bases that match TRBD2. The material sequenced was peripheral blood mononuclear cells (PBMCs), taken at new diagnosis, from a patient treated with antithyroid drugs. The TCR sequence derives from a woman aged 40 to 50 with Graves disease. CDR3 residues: CASSPPGLAADEQFF. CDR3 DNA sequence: TGTGCCAGCTCACCACCCGGACTAGCGGCGGATGAGCAGTTCTTC.